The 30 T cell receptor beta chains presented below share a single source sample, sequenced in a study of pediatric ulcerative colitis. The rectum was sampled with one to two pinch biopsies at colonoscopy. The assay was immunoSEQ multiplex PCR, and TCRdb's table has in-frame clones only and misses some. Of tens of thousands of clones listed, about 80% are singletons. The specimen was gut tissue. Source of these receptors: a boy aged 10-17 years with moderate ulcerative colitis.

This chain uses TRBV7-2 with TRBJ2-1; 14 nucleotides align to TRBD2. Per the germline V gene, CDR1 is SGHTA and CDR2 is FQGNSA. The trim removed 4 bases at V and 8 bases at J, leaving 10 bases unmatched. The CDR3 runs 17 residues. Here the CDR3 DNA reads TGTGCCAGCAGCTCTCGGACTAGCGGGAGGAGGACGCATGAGCAGTTCTTC. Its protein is CASSSRTSGRRTHEQFF.

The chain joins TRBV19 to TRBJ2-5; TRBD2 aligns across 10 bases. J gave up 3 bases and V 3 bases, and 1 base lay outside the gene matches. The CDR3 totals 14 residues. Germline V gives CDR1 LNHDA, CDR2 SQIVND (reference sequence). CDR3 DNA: TGTGCCAGTAGTATTCTAGCGGGGGAAGAGACCCAGTACTTC. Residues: CASSILAGEETQYF.

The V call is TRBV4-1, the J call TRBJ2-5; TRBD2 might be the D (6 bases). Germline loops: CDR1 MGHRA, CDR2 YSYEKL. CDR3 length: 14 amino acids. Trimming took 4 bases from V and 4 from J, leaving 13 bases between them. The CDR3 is CASSLRELGETQYF. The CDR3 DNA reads TGCGCCAGCAGCCTTCGGGAGCTCGGAGAGACCCAGTACTTC.

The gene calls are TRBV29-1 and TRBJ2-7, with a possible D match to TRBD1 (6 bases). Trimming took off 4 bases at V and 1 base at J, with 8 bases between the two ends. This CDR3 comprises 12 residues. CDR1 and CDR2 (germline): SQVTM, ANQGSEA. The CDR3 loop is CSVVGQSYEQYF. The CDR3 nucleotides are TGCAGCGTTGTTGGACAGTCCTACGAGCAGTACTTC.

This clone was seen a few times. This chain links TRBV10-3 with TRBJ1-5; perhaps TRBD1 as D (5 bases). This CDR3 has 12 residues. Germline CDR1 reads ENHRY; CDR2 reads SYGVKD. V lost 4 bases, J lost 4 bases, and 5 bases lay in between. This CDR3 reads CAISGTNQPQHF. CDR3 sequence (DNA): TGTGCCATCAGTGGGACAAATCAGCCCCAGCATTTT.

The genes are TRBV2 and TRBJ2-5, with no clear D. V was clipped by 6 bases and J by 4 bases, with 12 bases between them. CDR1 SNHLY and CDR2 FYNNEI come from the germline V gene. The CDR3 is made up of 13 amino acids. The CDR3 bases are TGTGCCAGCAGCGTCAACAAAAGAGAGACCCAGTACTTC. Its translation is CASSVNKRETQYF.

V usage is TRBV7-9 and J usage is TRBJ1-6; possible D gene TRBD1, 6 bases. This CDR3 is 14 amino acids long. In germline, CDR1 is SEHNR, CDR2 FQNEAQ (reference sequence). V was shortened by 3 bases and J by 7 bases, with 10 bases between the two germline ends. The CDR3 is CASSLRQENSPLHF. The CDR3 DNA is TGTGCCAGCAGCTTGCGACAGGAGAATTCACCCCTCCACTTT.

The CDR3 reads CASSLGEHHEKLFF. CDR3 nucleotides: TGTGCCAGCAGCTTAGGAGAGCATCATGAAAAACTGTTTTTT. The rearrangement links TRBV7-9 to TRBJ1-4; D is undetermined. Germline V gene data show CDR1 as SEHNR and CDR2 as FQNEAQ (reference sequence). The CDR3 has 14 amino acids. Trimming took off 1 base at V and 6 bases at J, with 9 bases between the two ends.

The CDR3 DNA is TGCGCCAGCAGTGAGTCGGGTGTTACCGCAGATACGCAGTATTTT. It translates to CASSESGVTADTQYF. The chain is built from TRBV10-1 and TRBJ2-3; D call uncertain. CDR1 and CDR2 from the germline V gene are WNHNN and SYGVQD (reference sequence). V shed 0 bases and J shed 4 bases, with 11 bases lying between them. The CDR3 has 15 residues.

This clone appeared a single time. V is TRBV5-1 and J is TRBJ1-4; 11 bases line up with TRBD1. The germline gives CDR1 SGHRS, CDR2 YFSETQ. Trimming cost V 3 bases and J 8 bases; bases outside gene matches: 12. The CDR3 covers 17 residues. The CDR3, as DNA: TGCGCCAGCAGCTGGTCGGGACAGGGGGGTGGTAACGAAAAACTGTTTTTT. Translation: CASSWSGQGGGNEKLFF.

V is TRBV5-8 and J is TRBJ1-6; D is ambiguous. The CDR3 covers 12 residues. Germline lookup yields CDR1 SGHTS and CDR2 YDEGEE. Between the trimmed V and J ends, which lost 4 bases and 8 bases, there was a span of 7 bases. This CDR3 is CASSRLYSPLHF. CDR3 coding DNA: TGTGCCAGCAGCCGACTTTATTCACCCCTCCACTTT.

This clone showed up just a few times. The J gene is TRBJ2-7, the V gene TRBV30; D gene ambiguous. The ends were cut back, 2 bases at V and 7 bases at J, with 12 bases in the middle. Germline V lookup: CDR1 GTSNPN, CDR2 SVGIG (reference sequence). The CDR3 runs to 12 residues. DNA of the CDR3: TGTGCCTGGAGTCGAGGCGATCGAGAGCAGTACTTC. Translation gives CAWSRGDREQYF.

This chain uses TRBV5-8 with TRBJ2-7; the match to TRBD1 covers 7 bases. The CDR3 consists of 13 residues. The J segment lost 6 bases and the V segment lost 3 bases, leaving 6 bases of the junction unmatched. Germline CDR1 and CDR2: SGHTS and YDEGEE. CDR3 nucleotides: TGTGCCAGCAGCTGGGGGACAGTGAGCGAGCAGTACTTC. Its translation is CASSWGTVSEQYF.

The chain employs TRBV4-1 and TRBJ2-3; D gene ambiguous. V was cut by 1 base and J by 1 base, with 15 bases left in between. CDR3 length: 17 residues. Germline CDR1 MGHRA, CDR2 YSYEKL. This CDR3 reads CASSQVRVSARTDTQYF. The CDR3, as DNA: TGCGCCAGCAGCCAAGTACGGGTCTCGGCTCGCACAGATACGCAGTATTTT.

The CDR3 DNA sequence: TGTGCCAGCAGCTTCTCGTTAGATTACGAGCAGTACTTC. Protein product: CASSFSLDYEQYF. The chain joins TRBV7-2 to TRBJ2-7, with D hard to call. Germline V gene sequence: CDR1 SGHTA, CDR2 FQGNSA. V lost 3 bases, J lost 4 bases, and 10 bases lay in between. The CDR3 has 13 amino acids. Full variable domain (outside the CDR3, taken from reference TRBV7-2 and TRBJ2-7): GAGVSQSPSNKVTEKGKDVELRCDPISGHTALYWYRQSLGQGLEFLIYFQGNSAPDKSGLPSDRFSAERTGGSVSTLTIQRTQQEDSAVYLCASSFSLDYEQYFGPGTRLTVT.

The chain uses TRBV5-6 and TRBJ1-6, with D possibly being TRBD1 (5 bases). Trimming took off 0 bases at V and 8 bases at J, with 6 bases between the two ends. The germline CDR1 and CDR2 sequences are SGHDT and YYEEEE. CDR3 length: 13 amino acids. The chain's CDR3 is CASSLGQYSPLHF. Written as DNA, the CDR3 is TGTGCCAGCAGCTTGGGACAGTATTCACCCCTCCACTTT.

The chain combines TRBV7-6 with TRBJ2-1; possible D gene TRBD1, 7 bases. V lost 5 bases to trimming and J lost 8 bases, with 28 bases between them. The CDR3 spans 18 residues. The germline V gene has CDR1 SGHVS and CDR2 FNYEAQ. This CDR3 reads CASSATLTGSRGNDEQFF. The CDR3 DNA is TGTGCCAGCAGCGCAACACTGACAGGGTCGCGGGGTAATGATGAGCAGTTCTTC. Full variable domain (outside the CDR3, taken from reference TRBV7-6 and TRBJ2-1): GAGVSQSPRYKVTKRGQDVALRCDPISGHVSLYWYRQALGQGPEFLTYFNYEAQQDKSGLPNDRFSAERPEGSISTLTIQRTEQRDSAMYRCASSATLTGSRGNDEQFFGPGTRLTVL.

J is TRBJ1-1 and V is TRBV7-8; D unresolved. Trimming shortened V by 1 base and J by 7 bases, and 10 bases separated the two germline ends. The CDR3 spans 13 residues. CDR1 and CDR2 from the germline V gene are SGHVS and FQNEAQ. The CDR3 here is CASSLGRAYEAFF. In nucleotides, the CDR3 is TGTGCCAGCAGCTTAGGTAGGGCCTATGAAGCTTTCTTT.

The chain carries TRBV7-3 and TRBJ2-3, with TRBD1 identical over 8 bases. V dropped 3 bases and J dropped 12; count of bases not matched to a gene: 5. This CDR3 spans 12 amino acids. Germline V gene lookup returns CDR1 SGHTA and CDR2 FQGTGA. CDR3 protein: CASSFSDRVQYF. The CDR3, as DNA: TGTGCCAGCAGCTTTTCGGACAGGGTCCAGTATTTT.

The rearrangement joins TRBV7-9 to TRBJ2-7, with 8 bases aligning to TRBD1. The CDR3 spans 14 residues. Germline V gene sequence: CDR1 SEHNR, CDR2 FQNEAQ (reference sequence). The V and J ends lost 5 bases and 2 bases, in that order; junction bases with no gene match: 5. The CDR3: CASSQDRVPYEQYF. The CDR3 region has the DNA TGTGCCAGCAGCCAGGACAGGGTCCCCTACGAGCAGTACTTC. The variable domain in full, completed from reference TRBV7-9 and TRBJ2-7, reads DTGVSQNPRHKITKRGQNVTFRCDPISEHNRLYWYRQTLGQGPEFLTYFQNEAQLEKSRLLSDRFSAERPKGSFSTLEIQRTEQGDSAMYLCASSQDRVPYEQYFGPGTRLTVT.

The CDR3 DNA is TGTGCCAGCAGGGGGGTGAACTCGGAGACCCAGTACTTC. Protein product: CASRGVNSETQYF. J is TRBJ2-5 and V is TRBV6-1; D might be TRBD1 or TRBD2, each matching 5 bases. Germline CDR1 and CDR2: MNHNS and SASEGT. The CDR3 has 13 residues. Trimming removed 6 bases at V and 5 bases at J, with 13 bases between.

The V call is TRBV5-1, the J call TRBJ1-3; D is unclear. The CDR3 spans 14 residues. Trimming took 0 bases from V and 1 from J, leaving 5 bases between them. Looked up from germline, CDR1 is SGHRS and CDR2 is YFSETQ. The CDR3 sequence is CASSLEGSGNTIYF. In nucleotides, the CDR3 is TGCGCCAGCAGCTTGGAGGGTTCTGGAAACACCATATATTTT.

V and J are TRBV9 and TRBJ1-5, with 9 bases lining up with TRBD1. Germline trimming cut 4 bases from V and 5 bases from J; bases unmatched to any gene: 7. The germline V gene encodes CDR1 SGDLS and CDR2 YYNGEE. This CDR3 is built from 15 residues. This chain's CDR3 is CASSRTGGSDQPQHF. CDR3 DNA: TGTGCCAGCAGCCGTACAGGGGGCTCGGATCAGCCCCAGCATTTT.

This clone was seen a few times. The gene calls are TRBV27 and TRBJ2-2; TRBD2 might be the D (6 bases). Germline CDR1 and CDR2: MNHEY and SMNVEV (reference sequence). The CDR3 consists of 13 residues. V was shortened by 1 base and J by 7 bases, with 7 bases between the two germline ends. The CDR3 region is CASSLWGVGELFF. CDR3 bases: TGTGCCAGCAGTTTATGGGGGGTCGGGGAGCTGTTTTTT.

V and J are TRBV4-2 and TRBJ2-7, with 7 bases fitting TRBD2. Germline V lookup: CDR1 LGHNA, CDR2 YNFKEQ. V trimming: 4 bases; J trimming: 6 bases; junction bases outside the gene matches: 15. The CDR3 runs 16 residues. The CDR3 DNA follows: TGTGCCAGCAGCCCGTTGGGGGAGGCGGGAGTATCCGAGCAGTACTTC. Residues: CASSPLGEAGVSEQYF.

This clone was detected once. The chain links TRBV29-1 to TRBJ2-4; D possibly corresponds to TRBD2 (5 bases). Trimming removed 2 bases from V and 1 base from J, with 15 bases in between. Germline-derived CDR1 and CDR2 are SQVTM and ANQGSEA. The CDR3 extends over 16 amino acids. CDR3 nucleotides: TGCAGCGTTGAAAGGGCGGGCTACGATGCCAAAAACATTCAGTACTTC. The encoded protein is CSVERAGYDAKNIQYF.

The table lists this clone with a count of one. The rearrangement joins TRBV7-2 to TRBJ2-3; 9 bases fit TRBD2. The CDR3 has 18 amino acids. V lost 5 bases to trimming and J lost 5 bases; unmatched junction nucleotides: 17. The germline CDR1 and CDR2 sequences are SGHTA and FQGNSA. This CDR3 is CASSPGRTSVLVRDTQYF. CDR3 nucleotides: TGTGCCAGCAGCCCTGGCAGGACTAGCGTCCTAGTAAGAGATACGCAGTATTTT. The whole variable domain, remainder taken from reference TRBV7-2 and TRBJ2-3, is GAGVSQSPSNKVTEKGKDVELRCDPISGHTALYWYRQSLGQGLEFLIYFQGNSAPDKSGLPSDRFSAERTGGSVSTLTIQRTQQEDSAVYLCASSPGRTSVLVRDTQYFGPGTRLTVL.

For the CDR3, the DNA is TGTGCCAGCAGTTTTCGACAGAACAATCAGCCCCAGCATTTT. This encodes CASSFRQNNQPQHF. The chain uses TRBV27 and TRBJ1-5, with D perhaps TRBD1 (5 bases). V lost 3 bases and J lost 3, with 9 bases in between. The CDR3 spans 14 residues. Germline lookup yields CDR1 MNHEY and CDR2 SMNVEV (reference sequence).

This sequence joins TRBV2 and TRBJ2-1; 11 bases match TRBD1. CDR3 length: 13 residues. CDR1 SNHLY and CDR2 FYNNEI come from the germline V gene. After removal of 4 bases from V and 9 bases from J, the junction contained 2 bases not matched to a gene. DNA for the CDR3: TGTGCCAGCAGTGGGGACAGGGGGGGTGAGCAGTTCTTC. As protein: CASSGDRGGEQFF.

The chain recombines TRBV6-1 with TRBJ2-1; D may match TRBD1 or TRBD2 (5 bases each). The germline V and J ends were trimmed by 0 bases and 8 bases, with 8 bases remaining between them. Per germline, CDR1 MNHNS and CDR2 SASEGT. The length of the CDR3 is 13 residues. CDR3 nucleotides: TGTGCCAGCAGTGAAGCTTTGGGGGATGAGCAGTTCTTC. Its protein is CASSEALGDEQFF.